This T cell receptor beta chain was obtained from a study of T cells in Graves' hyperthyroidism and ophthalmopathy (dated by TCRdb to between 2017 and 2020). Broadly, across the study: Peripheral blood was collected at initial diagnosis, before any treatment. To identify TCR V-J signatures that set the groups apart, the researchers used a discovery cohort of 90 to 100 patients, made up of roughly 45 with Graves' ophthalmopathy and some 60 with stable Graves' hyperthyroidism. Following sampling, methimazole starting at 30 mg daily was given to hyperthyroidism patients, and high-dose intravenous methylprednisolone was given to ophthalmopathy patients. Prospective prediction of ophthalmopathy was tested in an independent validation cohort consisting of some 18 hyperthyroidism patients and 15 or so patients who later progressed to ophthalmopathy. In addition, the study compared T-cell repertoires in thyroid tissue and in blood from six Graves' hyperthyroidism patients. The 75 to 100 discovery patients were divided at random into training and test sets in a 7:3 ratio. According to the paper, TCR Vbeta CDR3 sequencing was carried out on about 140 peripheral blood samples, which came from fewer than 50 ophthalmopathy, around 75 hyperthyroidism and approximately 17 progressor patients. Beyond this particular receptor, the publication reports: During validation, the model predicted progression to ophthalmopathy a median of around 7 months ahead of onset, with approximately 70% sensitivity and around 73% specificity. Sample size was not statistically predetermined, and blinding of investigators to group allocation was not performed. Most expanded thyroid clonotypes (frequency above 0.001) were also detected in blood, suggesting blood repertoires may reflect thyroid immune responses. In cross-validation, a model built on a 13 V-J signature told ophthalmopathy apart from stable hyperthyroidism with over 85% sensitivity and 81% to 82% specificity, and in testing the same model reached 80%/75%.

This clonotype was picked up a small number of times. It lacks a known antigen. No quality values exist for individual bases; no much larger clone is one base distant. Hyperthyroidism patients were aged 18 to 65 years and newly diagnosed, with disease duration of less than 2 months. Any patient with an uncontrolled infection, another autoimmune disease, pregnancy or lactation was excluded. Diagnoses relied on clinical symptoms, serum thyroxine and TRAb, thyroid ultrasound and orbital computed tomography. Blood from progressor patients was drawn when they were first diagnosed with hyperthyroidism, before any ophthalmopathy symptoms appeared. Ficoll-Paque density gradient centrifugation was used to isolate PBMCs from approximately 10 ml of fresh peripheral blood. Progressor patients were defined as those initially diagnosed with Graves' hyperthyroidism in whom ophthalmopathy developed during follow-up. Total RNA was extracted with Trizol reagent, and quality was checked on an Agilent 2100 Bioanalyzer.

TCR beta CDR3 regions were amplified from RNA transcripts. The first round of RT-PCR for the TCR CDR3 was performed with the HTBI primer set and the Qiagen OneStep RT-PCR kit. Libraries were constructed in a second round of multiplex PCR, after which size selection and purification were carried out. Sequencing of the libraries was done on an Illumina HiSeq2000 using paired-end 100 bp reads. On the study's bioinformatics: SOAPnuke was used to process the raw data, removing reads that contained adapters or uncalled bases, had a mean Phred below 15, or lacked an exact match to the constant primer or identifier. COPE v1.2.5 was used to merge the high-quality paired reads, and each unique nucleotide sequence was defined as a clonotype. Clonotypes were aligned to IMGT TRBV, TRBD and TRBJ reference segments using MiTCR v1.1. The analysis included only V-J combinations with a frequency above 0.0001, which together covered 99% to 99.2% of the repertoires. The TCS score was defined as F50 (clonal expansion) divided by E x V (chaos), with BLOSUM62-based TCRdist calculated between CDR3 peptides within each V-J. Welch's t-statistics and random forest reduced around 550 V-J features to under 15, which were used in a naive Bayes classifier (R e1071). The raw public data were reprocessed by TCRdb itself: fastp quality trimming at Q25, MiXCR clonotype calling, in-frame beta chains only. CDR3 protein duplicates are merged, each entry listing the most common genes and DNA. The V and J calls and clone size come from TCRdb's table, not from the authors' own analysis. Present in this sample are a few hundred thousand distinct CDR3 sequences, approximately 15% of which were seen just once. Jointly, the top ten make up more than 5% of the sample.

The germline V gene provides CDR1 MNHNS and CDR2 SASEGT. The CDR3 contains 17 residues, cysteine and phenylalanine counted. The kept DNA is CDR3 alone, 51 bases in frame from the first base. Trimming at the junction amounts to 2 bases on V and 0 bases on J, and the germline ends lie 14 bases apart. The receptor chain draws on TRBV6-1 and TRBJ1-3, with the D segment identity uncertain. Sequencing was performed on blood. The receptor comes from a woman aged 30 to 39 with Graves' hyperthyroidism that later progressed to Graves' ophthalmopathy. The CDR3 region has the sequence CASSERTGGLSGNTIYF. DNA sequence: TGTGCCAGCAGTGAAAGGACCGGTGGCCTCTCTGGAAACACCATATATTTT.